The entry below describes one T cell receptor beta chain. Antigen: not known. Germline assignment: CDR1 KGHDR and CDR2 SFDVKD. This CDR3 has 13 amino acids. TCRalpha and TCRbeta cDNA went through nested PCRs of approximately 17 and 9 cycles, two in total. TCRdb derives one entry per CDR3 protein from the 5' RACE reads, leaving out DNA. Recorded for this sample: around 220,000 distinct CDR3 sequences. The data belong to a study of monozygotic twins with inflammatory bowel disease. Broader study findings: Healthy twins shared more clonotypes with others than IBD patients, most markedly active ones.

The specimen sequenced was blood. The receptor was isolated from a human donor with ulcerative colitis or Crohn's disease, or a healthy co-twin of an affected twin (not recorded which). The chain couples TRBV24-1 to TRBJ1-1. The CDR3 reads CATRMAKNTEAFF.